These T cell receptor beta chains were read from a single sample in a study of radiation and T cells in renal cell carcinoma. Clones were sequenced by immunoSEQ multiplex PCR, and TCRdb holds only the in-frame ones, with some missing. The data contain some 150,000 clones, over 80% of them singletons. The sample in question was blood, obtained from a patient whose treatment included radiotherapy and nephrectomy. These receptors all come from a woman between 45 and 65 years old with renal cell carcinoma. Both conserved end residues are part of each CDR3. D genes are given only for firm matches. The size of a clone is reported for some rows only, either as once, few or many, or as a class for expanded clones.

>TRBV5-6|TRBD2|TRBJ2-1|.
TGTGCCAGCAGCCGCGGACTAGCGGTTAACAATGAGCAGTTCTTC
CASSRGLAVNNEQFF
>TRBV19|.|TRBJ2-5|.
TGTGCCAGTAGGGGGGACTTAGAGACCCAGTACTTC
CASRGDLETQYF
>TRBV18|.|TRBJ1-2|.
TGTGCCAGCTCCCTAGGACAGGGCTACACCTTC
CASSLGQGYTF
>TRBV7-9|.|TRBJ1-5|.
TGTGCCAGCAGCCCCCGGGATCAGCCCCAGCATTTT
CASSPRDQPQHF
>TRBV7-9|.|TRBJ2-7|.
TGTGCCAGCAGCCTGGGGCAGGGTGGGCACGAGCAGTACTTC
CASSLGQGGHEQYF
>TRBV30|.|TRBJ1-2|few
TGTGCCTGGAGAAGGGGCTCTGGCTACACCTTC
CAWRRGSGYTF
>TRBV7-6|.|TRBJ2-2|.
TGTGCCAGCAGCTTAGACAGGGCAGTGAACACCGGGGAGCTGTTTTTT
CASSLDRAVNTGELFF
>TRBV4-1|.|TRBJ1-4|.
TGCGCCAGCAGCGGACAGTCTAATGAAAAACTGTTTTTT
CASSGQSNEKLFF
>TRBV11-2|.|TRBJ2-1|once
TGTGCCAGCAGCTTAGGGAACTCCCGGGGAGATGAGCAGTTCTTC
CASSLGNSRGDEQFF
>TRBV4-1|.|TRBJ2-7|.
TGCGCCAGCAGCCAACAGGAACGGGCACCGTACGAGCAGTACTTC
CASSQQERAPYEQYF
>TRBV9|TRBD1|TRBJ2-1|.
TGTGCCAGCAGCGTAGTGGGGACAGCTTACAATGAGCAGTTCTTC
CASSVVGTAYNEQFF
>TRBV7-9|.|TRBJ2-2|.
TGTGCCAGCAGCTTAGAGGCAGGGTATACCGGGGAGCTGTTTTTT
CASSLEAGYTGELFF
>TRBV28|.|TRBJ1-4|.
TGTGCCAGCAGTTTTTGGGTCCCTAAGACGGGTAATGAAAAACTGTTTTTT
CASSFWVPKTGNEKLFF
>TRBV11-2|.|TRBJ2-1|.
TGTGCCAGCAGCTTAGATCGATTTGCGAATGAGCAGTTCTTC
CASSLDRFANEQFF
>TRBV5-1|.|TRBJ1-1|.
TGCGCCAGCAGCCCGGACCTGGGAGAAGTGACTGAAGCTTTCTTT
CASSPDLGEVTEAFF
>TRBV7-2|.|TRBJ1-4|.
TGTGCCAGCAGCTTTGGGACCCTTGGGAGTGGTGAAAAACTGTTTTTT
CASSFGTLGSGEKLFF
>TRBV5-6|TRBD2|TRBJ2-2|.
TGTGCCAGCAGCATATCGGGACTAGGGAGGTTGCGGGAGCTGTTTTTT
CASSISGLGRLRELFF
>TRBV19|TRBD1|TRBJ1-5|.
TGTGCCAGTAGATCGCCAGCAGGGGGCCGGCAGCCCCAGCATTTT
CASRSPAGGRQPQHF
>TRBV4-2|.|TRBJ2-1|.
TGTGCCAGCAGCCAAGGGGCGGACAGCGGGGACTACAATGAGCAGTTCTTC
CASSQGADSGDYNEQFF
>TRBV5-4|.|TRBJ1-1|.
TGTGCCAGCAGCGTCGTAGGGACGGGCACTGAAGCTTTCTTT
CASSVVGTGTEAFF
>TRBV4-2|.|TRBJ2-7|.
TGTGCCAGCAGCCAAGTAACGGGGGCAGAGGACGAGCAGTACTTC
CASSQVTGAEDEQYF
>TRBV2|.|TRBJ1-1|.
TGTGCCAGCAGCGCGACTTTGGAAACTGAAGCTTTCTTT
CASSATLETEAFF
>TRBV27|.|TRBJ2-7|.
TGTGCCAGTCAGGCGCGTGCATTGACTCGCGAGCAGTACTTC
CASQARALTREQYF
>TRBV7-2|.|TRBJ1-2|.
TGTGCCAGCAGCCCAAACCCTGTAGGGACCGATCATGGCTACACCTTC
CASSPNPVGTDHGYTF
>TRBV5-1|TRBD2|TRBJ2-5|.
TGCGCCAGCAGCTTGGGACTAGCGACCGAGACCCAGTACTTC
CASSLGLATETQYF
>TRBV2|.|TRBJ1-2|.
TGTGCCAGCAGGCGGGAGCGATCGAGCTATGGCTACACCTTC
CASRRERSSYGYTF
>TRBV21-1|.|TRBJ2-5|.
TGTGCCAGCAGCAAAGTAGACAGGGGAGACGTTAAAGAGACCCAGTACTTC
CASSKVDRGDVKETQYF
>TRBV2|.|TRBJ1-3|.
TGTGCCAGCAGTGTAGGATCTGGAAACACCATATATTTT
CASSVGSGNTIYF
>TRBV7-2|TRBD2|TRBJ2-7|.
TGTGCCAGCAGCTGGGCAGCGGGAGGGCCTGAGCAGTACTTC
CASSWAAGGPEQYF
>TRBV25-1|.|TRBJ2-7|once
TGTGCCAGCACCCCCTCGGGGGGCGGGTACGAGCAGTACTTC
CASTPSGGGYEQYF
>TRBV25-1|.|TRBJ1-2|.
TGTGCCAGCAGGGACCAGGTCTATGGCTACACCTTC
CASRDQVYGYTF
>TRBV28|.|TRBJ1-2|.
TGTGCCAGCAGTTTAAAGGCAGCCAACTATGGCTACACCTTC
CASSLKAANYGYTF
>TRBV7-2|TRBD2|TRBJ2-5|once
TGTGCCAGCAGCTTAGCGGGAGGGGAAGAGACCCAGTACTTC
CASSLAGGEETQYF
>TRBV19|.|TRBJ2-3|once
TGTGCCAGTAGTATCCGGGGCACAGATACGCAGTATTTT
CASSIRGTDTQYF
>TRBV11-1|TRBD1|TRBJ2-6|.
TGTGCCAGCAGCAGGGACAGGCTAAACTCTGGGGCCAACGTCCTGACTTTC
CASSRDRLNSGANVLTF
>TRBV10-2|.|TRBJ1-2|few
TGCGCCAGCAGTGAGGCAGCCAACTATGGCTACACCTTC
CASSEAANYGYTF
>TRBV5-6|.|TRBJ2-7|.
TGTGCCAGCAGCTTACAACTACGGAGCTCCTACGAGCAGTACTTC
CASSLQLRSSYEQYF
>TRBV5-1|.|TRBJ2-5|.
TGCGCCAGCAGCCCCGGTGTTAGCGGAAGGGAAGAGACCCAGTACTTC
CASSPGVSGREETQYF
>TRBV19|.|TRBJ1-5|.
TGTGCCAGTAGTTTCTCAAGGCCGGATCAGCCCCAGCATTTT
CASSFSRPDQPQHF
>TRBV10-2|.|TRBJ1-4|.
TGCGCCAGCACCTCGAATCGGAATGAAAAACTGTTTTTT
CASTSNRNEKLFF
>TRBV5-1|.|TRBJ1-3|.
TGCGCCAGCAGCTTGGTGTCTCTCGGCCTCTCTGGAAACACCATATATTTT
CASSLVSLGLSGNTIYF
>TRBV5-6|TRBD1|TRBJ2-7|.
TGTGCCAGCAGCACAGTGACAGGGGCGGGCGAGCAGTACTTC
CASSTVTGAGEQYF
>TRBV27|.|TRBJ1-4|.
TGTGCCAGCGCTTATGGGAATCCCACTAATGAAAAACTGTTTTTT
CASAYGNPTNEKLFF
>TRBV5-5|.|TRBJ2-5|.
TGTGCCAGCAGCTCGGGGTTAGAAGTGGGCGAGACCCAGTACTTC
CASSSGLEVGETQYF
>TRBV4-3|.|TRBJ1-2|.
TGCGCCAGCAGCCAAGATCGGCAGTTACCTAACTATGGCTACACCTTC
CASSQDRQLPNYGYTF
>TRBV5-4|.|TRBJ1-1|few
TGTGCCAGCAGCTTGGACAGGCGAACTGAAGCTTTCTTT
CASSLDRRTEAFF
>TRBV5-6|TRBD2|TRBJ2-5|.
TGTGCCAGCAGCCCCGGGAGGCCCCCGGAGACCCAGTACTTC
CASSPGRPPETQYF
>TRBV7-2|.|TRBJ1-2|.
TGTGCCAGCAGCAAATCCCCGGGAACCGCTAACTATGGCTACACCTTC
CASSKSPGTANYGYTF
>TRBV30|.|TRBJ2-1|.
TGTGCCTGGAGTAAATTGACTGAGCAGTTCTTC
CAWSKLTEQFF
>TRBV5-6|.|TRBJ1-4|.
TGTGCCAGCAGCCTCCGGGCCTCCAATGAAAAACTGTTTTTT
CASSLRASNEKLFF
>TRBV2|TRBD1|TRBJ2-7|.
TGTGCCAGCAGCAGACAGGGGCCGACCTACGAGCAGTACTTC
CASSRQGPTYEQYF
>TRBV7-2|.|TRBJ1-1|.
TGTGCCAGCAGCGGGGACAACCCTGAAGCTTTCTTT
CASSGDNPEAFF
>TRBV6-4|.|TRBJ1-1|once
TGTGCCAGCAGCCGGGAAGCGGACACTGAAGCTTTCTTT
CASSREADTEAFF
>TRBV7-9|.|TRBJ2-7|.
TGTGCCAGCAGCTTAGATTCGGGTTACGAGCAGTACTTC
CASSLDSGYEQYF
>TRBV30|TRBD1|TRBJ1-1|.
TGTGCCTGGAGGGTACAGGGGGCGAACACTGAAGCTTTCTTT
CAWRVQGANTEAFF
>TRBV6-1|TRBD1|TRBJ2-7|.
TGTGCCGTACGGAGACAGGGGGTCTACGAGCAGTACTTC
CAVRRQGVYEQYF
>TRBV6-5|TRBD1|TRBJ1-5|many
TGTGCCAGCAGTTTCGACAGGGGCAATCAGCCCCAGCATTTT
CASSFDRGNQPQHF
>TRBV7-2|.|TRBJ1-4|.
TGTGCCAGCAGCAGGGGGTCAACTAATGAAAAACTGTTTTTT
CASSRGSTNEKLFF
>TRBV2|.|TRBJ2-1|few
TGTGCCAGCAGTGAAACCCTAGCGATCGATGAGCAGTTCTTC
CASSETLAIDEQFF
>TRBV6-1|.|TRBJ2-5|.
TGTGCCAGCAGTGGTGGGCAGGGGGAGACCCAGTACTTC
CASSGGQGETQYF